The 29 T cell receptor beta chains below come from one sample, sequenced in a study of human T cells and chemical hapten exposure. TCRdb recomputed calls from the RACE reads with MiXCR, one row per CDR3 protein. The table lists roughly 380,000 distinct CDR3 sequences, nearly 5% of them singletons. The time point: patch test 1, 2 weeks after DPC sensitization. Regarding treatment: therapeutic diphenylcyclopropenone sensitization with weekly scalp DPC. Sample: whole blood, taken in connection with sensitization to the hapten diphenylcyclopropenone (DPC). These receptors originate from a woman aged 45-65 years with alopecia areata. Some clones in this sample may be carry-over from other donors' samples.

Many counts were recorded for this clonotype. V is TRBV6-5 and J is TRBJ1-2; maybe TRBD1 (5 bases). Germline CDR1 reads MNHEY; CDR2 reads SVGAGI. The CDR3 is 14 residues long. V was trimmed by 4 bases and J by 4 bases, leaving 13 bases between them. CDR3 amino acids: CASSFRDSGYGYTF. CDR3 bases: TGTGCCAGCAGTTTCCGGGACTCTGGCTATGGCTACACCTTC.

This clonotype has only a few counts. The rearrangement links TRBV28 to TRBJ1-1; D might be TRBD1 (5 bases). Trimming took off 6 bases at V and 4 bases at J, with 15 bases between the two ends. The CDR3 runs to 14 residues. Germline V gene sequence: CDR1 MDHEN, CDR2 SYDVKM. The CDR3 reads CASSPRSTGTEAFF. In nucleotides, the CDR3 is TGTGCCAGCAGCCCCCGATCCACAGGCACTGAAGCTTTCTTT.

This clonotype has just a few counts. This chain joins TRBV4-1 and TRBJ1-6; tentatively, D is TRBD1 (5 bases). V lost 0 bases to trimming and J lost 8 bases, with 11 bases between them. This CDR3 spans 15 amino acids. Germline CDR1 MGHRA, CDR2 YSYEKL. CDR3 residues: CASSQDRGGYSPLHF. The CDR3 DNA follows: TGCGCCAGCAGCCAAGATCGGGGCGGTTATTCACCCCTCCACTTT.

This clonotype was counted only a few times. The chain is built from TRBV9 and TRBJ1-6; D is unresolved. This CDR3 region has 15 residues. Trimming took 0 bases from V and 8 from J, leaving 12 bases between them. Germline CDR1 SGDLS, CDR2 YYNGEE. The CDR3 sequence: CASSVATGRDSPLHF. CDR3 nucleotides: TGTGCCAGCAGCGTAGCTACCGGGAGGGATTCACCCCTCCACTTT.

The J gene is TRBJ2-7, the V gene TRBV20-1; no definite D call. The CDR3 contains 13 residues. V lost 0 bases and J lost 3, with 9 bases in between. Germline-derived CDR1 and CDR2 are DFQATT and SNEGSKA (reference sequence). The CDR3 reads CSARDPPLYEQYF. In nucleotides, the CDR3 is TGCAGTGCTAGAGACCCGCCCCTCTACGAGCAGTACTTC.

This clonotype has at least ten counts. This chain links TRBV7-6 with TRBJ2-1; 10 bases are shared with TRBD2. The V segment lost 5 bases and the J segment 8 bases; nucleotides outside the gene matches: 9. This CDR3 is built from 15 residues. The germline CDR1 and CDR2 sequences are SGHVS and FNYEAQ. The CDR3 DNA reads TGTGCCAGCAGCCCAGCGGGAGGGCCGGGGGATGAGCAGTTCTTC. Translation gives CASSPAGGPGDEQFF.

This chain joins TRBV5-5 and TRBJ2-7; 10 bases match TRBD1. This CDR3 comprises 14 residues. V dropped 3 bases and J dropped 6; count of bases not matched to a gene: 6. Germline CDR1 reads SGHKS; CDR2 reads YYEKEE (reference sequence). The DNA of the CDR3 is TGTGCCAGCAGCTGGGACAGGGGCCAGTTCGAGCAGTACTTC. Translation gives CASSWDRGQFEQYF.

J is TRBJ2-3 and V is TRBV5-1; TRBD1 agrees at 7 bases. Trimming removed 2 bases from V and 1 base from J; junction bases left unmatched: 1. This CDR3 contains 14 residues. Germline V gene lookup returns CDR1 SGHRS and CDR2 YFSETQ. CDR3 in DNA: TGCGCCAGCAGCTTCGGGACAGGCACAGATACGCAGTATTTT. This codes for CASSFGTGTDTQYF.

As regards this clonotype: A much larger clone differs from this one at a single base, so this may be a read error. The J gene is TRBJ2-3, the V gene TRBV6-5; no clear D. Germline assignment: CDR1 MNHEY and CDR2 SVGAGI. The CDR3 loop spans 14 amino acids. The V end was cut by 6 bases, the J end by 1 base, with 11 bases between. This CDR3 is CASSRVEGTDTQYF. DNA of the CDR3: TGTGCCAGCAGCCGCGTGGAAGGCACAGATACGCAGTATTTT.

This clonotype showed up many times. CDR3 DNA sequence: TGTGCCAGCAATTCACAGGGGGACACTGAAGCTTTCTTT. This codes for CASNSQGDTEAFF. V is TRBV2 and J is TRBJ1-1, with 8 positions matching TRBD1. CDR3 size: 13 residues. Trimming at V came to 7 bases and at J to 3 bases, leaving 4 bases not matched to a gene. Germline V gene lookup returns CDR1 SNHLY and CDR2 FYNNEI. Supplemented by reference TRBV2 and TRBJ1-1, the full variable domain reads EPEVTQTPSHQVTQMGQEVILRCVPISNHLYFYWYRQILGQKVEFLVSFYNNEISEKSEIFDDQFSVERPDGSNFTLKIRSTKLEDSAMYFCASNSQGDTEAFFGQGTRLTVV.

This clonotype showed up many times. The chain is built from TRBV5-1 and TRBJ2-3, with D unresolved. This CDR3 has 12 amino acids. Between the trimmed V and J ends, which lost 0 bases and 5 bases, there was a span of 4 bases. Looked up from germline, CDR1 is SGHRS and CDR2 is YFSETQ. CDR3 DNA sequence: TGCGCCAGCAGCTTGGCCATAGATACGCAGTATTTT. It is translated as CASSLAIDTQYF.

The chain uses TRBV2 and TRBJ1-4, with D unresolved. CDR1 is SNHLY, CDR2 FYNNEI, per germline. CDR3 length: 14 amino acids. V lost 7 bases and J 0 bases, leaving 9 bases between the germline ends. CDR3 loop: CASKGGTTNEKLFF. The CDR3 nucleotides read TGTGCCAGCAAGGGAGGGACAACTAATGAAAAACTGTTTTTT.

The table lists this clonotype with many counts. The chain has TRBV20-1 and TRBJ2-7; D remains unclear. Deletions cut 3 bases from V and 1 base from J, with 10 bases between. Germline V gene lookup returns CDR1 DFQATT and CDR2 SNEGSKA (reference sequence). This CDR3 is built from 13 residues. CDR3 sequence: CSASDWMSYEQYF. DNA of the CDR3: TGCAGTGCTAGTGACTGGATGTCCTACGAGCAGTACTTC.

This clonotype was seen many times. The DNA of the CDR3 is TGCGCCAGCAGTGAAGGACTAGCGGGAGGGTCTCTCAGTGAGCAGTTCTTC. Its protein product is CASSEGLAGGSLSEQFF. The chain employs TRBV10-2 and TRBJ2-1, with 15 bases lining up with TRBD2. This CDR3 has 17 amino acids. Germline CDR1 reads WSHSY; CDR2 reads SAAADI. Trimming at V came to 3 bases and at J to 9 bases, leaving 9 bases not matched to a gene.

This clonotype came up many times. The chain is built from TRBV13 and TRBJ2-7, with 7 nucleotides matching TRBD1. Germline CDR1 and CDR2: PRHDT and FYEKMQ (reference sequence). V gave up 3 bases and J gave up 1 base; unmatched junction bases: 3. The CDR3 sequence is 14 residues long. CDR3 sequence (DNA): TGTGCCAGCAGCTTCGGGACAGTATCCTACGAGCAGTACTTC. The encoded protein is CASSFGTVSYEQYF.

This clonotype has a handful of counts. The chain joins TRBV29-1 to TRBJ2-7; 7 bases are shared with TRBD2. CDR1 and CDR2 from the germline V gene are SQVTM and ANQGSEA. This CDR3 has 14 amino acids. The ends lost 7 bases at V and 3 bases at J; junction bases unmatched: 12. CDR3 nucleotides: TGCAGCGCACTGAGGGGTAGCGGGCACTACGAGCAGTACTTC. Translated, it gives CSALRGSGHYEQYF.

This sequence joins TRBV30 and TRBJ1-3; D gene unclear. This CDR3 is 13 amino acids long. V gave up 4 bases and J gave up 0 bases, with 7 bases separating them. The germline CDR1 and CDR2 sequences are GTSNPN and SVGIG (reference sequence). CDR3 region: CAWIPFSGNTIYF. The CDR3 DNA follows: TGTGCCTGGATTCCTTTCTCTGGAAACACCATATATTTT.

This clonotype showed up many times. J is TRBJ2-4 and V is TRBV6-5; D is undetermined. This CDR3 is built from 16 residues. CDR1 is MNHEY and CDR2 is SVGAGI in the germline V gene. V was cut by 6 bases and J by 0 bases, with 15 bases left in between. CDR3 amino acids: CASSLGRNLAKNIQYF. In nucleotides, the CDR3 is TGTGCCAGCAGCCTAGGACGCAATCTAGCCAAAAACATTCAGTACTTC.

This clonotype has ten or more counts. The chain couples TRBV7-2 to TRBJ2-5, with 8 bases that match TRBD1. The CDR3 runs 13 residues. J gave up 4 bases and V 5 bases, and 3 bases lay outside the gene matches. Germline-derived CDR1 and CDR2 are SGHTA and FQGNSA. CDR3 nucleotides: TGTGCCAGCAGCCTGGGACAGGCAGAGACCCAGTACTTC. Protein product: CASSLGQAETQYF.

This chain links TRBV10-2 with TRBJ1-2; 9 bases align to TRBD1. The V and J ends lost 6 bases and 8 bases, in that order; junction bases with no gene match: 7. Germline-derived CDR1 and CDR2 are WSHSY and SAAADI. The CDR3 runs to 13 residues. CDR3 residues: CASSANTGGGYTF. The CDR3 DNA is TGCGCCAGCAGCGCCAATACAGGGGGCGGCTACACCTTC.

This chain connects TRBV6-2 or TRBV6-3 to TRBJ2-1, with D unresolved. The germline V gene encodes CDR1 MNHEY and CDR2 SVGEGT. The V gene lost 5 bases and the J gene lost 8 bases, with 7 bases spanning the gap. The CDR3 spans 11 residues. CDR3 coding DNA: TGTGCCAGCAGTAGCTCGGATGAGCAGTTCTTC. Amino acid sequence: CASSSSDEQFF.

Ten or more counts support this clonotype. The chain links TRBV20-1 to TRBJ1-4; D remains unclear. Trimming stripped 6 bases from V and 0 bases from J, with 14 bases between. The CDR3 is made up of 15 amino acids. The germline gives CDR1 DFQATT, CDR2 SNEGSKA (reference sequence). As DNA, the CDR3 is TGCAGTGCCCGGGGTGGTTCCTCAACTAATGAAAAACTGTTTTTT. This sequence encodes CSARGGSSTNEKLFF.

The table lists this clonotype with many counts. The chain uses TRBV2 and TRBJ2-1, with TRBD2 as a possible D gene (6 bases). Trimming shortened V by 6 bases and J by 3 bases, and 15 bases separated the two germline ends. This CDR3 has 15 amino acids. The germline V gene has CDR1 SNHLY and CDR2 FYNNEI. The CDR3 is CASSLRVADYNEQFF. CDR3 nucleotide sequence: TGTGCCAGCAGCCTTCGGGTAGCGGACTACAATGAGCAGTTCTTC.

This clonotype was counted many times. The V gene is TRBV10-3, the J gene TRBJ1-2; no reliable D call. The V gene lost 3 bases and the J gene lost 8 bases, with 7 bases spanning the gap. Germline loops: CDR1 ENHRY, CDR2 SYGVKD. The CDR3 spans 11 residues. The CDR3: CAISDIWGYTF. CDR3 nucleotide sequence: TGTGCCATCAGTGATATATGGGGCTACACCTTC.

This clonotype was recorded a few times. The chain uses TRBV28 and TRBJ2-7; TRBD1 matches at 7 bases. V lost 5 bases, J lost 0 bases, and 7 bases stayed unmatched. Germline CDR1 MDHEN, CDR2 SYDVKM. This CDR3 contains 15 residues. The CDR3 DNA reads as TGTGCCAGCAGTATAATGACAGGGAGCTCCTACGAGCAGTACTTC. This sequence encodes CASSIMTGSSYEQYF.

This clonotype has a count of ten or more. The CDR3 loop reads CASSQDSLAGGWGTQYF. DNA of the CDR3: TGTGCCAGCAGCCAAGATAGCCTAGCGGGAGGATGGGGCACGCAGTATTTT. V usage is TRBV3-1 and J usage is TRBJ2-3; TRBD2 agrees at 11 bases. CDR1 LGHDT and CDR2 YNNKEL come from the germline V gene (reference sequence). This CDR3 has 17 residues. V was clipped by 0 bases and J by 9 bases; unmatched bases: 11.

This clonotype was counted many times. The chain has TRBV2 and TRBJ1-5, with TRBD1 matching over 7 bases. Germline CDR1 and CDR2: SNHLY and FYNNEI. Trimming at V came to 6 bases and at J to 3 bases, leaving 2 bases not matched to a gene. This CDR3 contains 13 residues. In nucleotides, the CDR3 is TGTGCCAGCAGGGGACAGCTCAATCAGCCCCAGCATTTT. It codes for CASRGQLNQPQHF.

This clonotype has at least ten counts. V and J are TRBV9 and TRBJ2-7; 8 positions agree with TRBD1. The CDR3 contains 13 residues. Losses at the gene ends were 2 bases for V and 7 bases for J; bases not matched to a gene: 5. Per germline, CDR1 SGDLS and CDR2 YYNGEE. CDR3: CASSVSGGEEQYF. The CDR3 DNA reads TGTGCCAGCAGCGTCTCAGGGGGCGAAGAGCAGTACTTC. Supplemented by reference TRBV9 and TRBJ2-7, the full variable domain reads DSGVTQTPKHLITATGQRVTLRCSPRSGDLSVYWYQQSLDQGLQFLIQYYNGEERAKGNILERFSAQQFPDLHSELNLSSLELGDSALYFCASSVSGGEEQYFGPGTRLTVT.

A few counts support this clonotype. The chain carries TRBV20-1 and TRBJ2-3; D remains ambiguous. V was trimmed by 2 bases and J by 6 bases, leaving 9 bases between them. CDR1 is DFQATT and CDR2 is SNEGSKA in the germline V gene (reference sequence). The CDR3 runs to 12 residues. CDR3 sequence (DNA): TGCAGTGCTAGAAACCCTCCGGATACGCAGTATTTT. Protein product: CSARNPPDTQYF.